The 18 T cell receptor beta chains listed next were all sequenced from one sample in a study of blood T cell repertoires in COVID-19. The protocol was immunoSEQ multiplex PCR, while the TCRdb copy is restricted to in-frame clones and leaves out a portion. This table has 150,000 to 200,000 clones, 90% appearing once. The sample comprised peripheral blood. These receptors all stem from a man between 50 and 59 years old with acute or convalescent COVID-19.

DNA of the CDR3: TGTGCCAGCAGCATCGACAGGGCGGGAGGCTACACCTTC. Translating gives CASSIDRAGGYTF. The V and J genes are TRBV5-4 and TRBJ1-2, with 7 bases fitting TRBD1. CDR3 length equals 13 residues. CDR1 and CDR2 (germline): SGHNT, YYREEE (reference sequence). The V gene end was trimmed by 4 bases and the J gene end by 8 bases; junction bases not matched to a gene: 8.

This clone has more than one count but fewer than ten. The chain links TRBV19 to TRBJ1-1; weak D call: TRBD1 (6 bases). CDR1 and CDR2 from the germline V gene are LNHDA and SQIVND (reference sequence). V lost 5 bases to trimming and J lost 1 base, with 11 bases between them. The CDR3 loop spans 14 amino acids. CDR3 sequence: CASSPQTGNTEAFF. The CDR3 region has the DNA TGTGCCAGTAGTCCCCAGACAGGGAACACTGAAGCTTTCTTT.

Comments on this clone: Other DNA sequences from this sample encode an identical CDR3 as well. The chain recombines TRBV18 with TRBJ2-5; 11 nucleotides align to TRBD1. Germline trimming cut 2 bases from V and 5 bases from J; bases unmatched to any gene: 4. This CDR3 has 15 amino acids. CDR1 KGHSH and CDR2 LQKENI come from the germline V gene. This chain's CDR3 is CASSPGTGGGETQYF. In nucleotides, the CDR3 is TGTGCCAGCTCACCAGGGACAGGGGGAGGCGAGACCCAGTACTTC.

The chain joins TRBV30 to TRBJ1-3; no definite D call. Germline CDR1 reads GTSNPN; CDR2 reads SVGIG (reference sequence). V was pared by 0 bases and J by 9 bases, with 9 bases between. This CDR3 contains 12 residues. The CDR3, as DNA: TGTGCCTGGAGTGTAAACAGCATCACCATATATTTT. This translates into CAWSVNSITIYF.

This chain connects TRBV5-6 to TRBJ2-2; D unresolved. The CDR3 consists of 13 residues. The V gene lost 2 bases and the J gene lost 2 bases, with 4 bases spanning the gap. Germline CDR1 and CDR2: SGHDT and YYEEEE. The CDR3 spells CASSFLNTGELFF. The CDR3 DNA reads TGTGCCAGCAGCTTTTTAAACACCGGGGAGCTGTTTTTT.

This chain links TRBV5-1 with TRBJ2-2, with 7 positions matching TRBD1. This CDR3 comprises 15 residues. From germline, CDR1 is SGHRS and CDR2 YFSETQ. Trimming cost V 6 bases and J 6 bases; bases outside gene matches: 11. The CDR3 sequence: CASNFGQGVAGELFF. In DNA form, the CDR3 reads TGCGCCAGCAACTTCGGGCAGGGGGTGGCCGGGGAGCTGTTTTTT. Full variable domain (outside the CDR3, taken from reference TRBV5-1 and TRBJ2-2): KAGVTQTPRYLIKTRGQQVTLSCSPISGHRSVSWYQQTPGQGLQFLFEYFSETQRNKGNFPGRFSGRQFSNSRSEMNVSTLELGDSALYLCASNFGQGVAGELFFGEGSRLTVL.

This rearrangement joins TRBV18 to TRBJ2-3; maybe TRBD1 (6 bases). The ends were cut back, 4 bases at V and 3 bases at J, with 14 bases in the middle. The CDR3 length is 15 residues. From germline, CDR1 is KGHSH and CDR2 LQKENI. Here the CDR3 DNA reads TGTGCCAGCTCACTAAACCAGGGGACGACAGATACGCAGTATTTT. This encodes CASSLNQGTTDTQYF.

There are a few counts of this clone. This sequence joins TRBV4-3 and TRBJ1-5; TRBD1 might be the D (6 bases). The CDR3 is 15 amino acids. In germline, CDR1 is LGHNA, CDR2 YSLEER. V dropped 2 bases and J dropped 5 bases, with 13 bases sitting between them. This CDR3 is CASSQSGTSHQPQHF. In nucleotides, the CDR3 is TGCGCCAGCAGCCAAAGCGGGACATCTCATCAGCCCCAGCATTTT.

The gene calls are TRBV2 and TRBJ2-7, with D possibly being TRBD1 (6 bases). With 8 bases removed from V and 3 bases from J, the gap between germline ends came to 23 bases. CDR1 and CDR2 from the germline V gene are SNHLY and FYNNEI. This CDR3 has 16 amino acids. CDR3: CASGPQGHGNNYEQYF. The CDR3 bases are TGTGCCAGCGGGCCTCAGGGACACGGCAATAACTACGAGCAGTACTTC.

The chain combines TRBV19 with TRBJ2-1; 12 bases match TRBD1. V lost 5 bases and J lost 9; bases outside the gene matches: 8. CDR1 is LNHDA and CDR2 is SQIVND in the germline V gene (reference sequence). The CDR3 has 15 residues. CDR3 loop: CASSRRDRGLGEQFF. The DNA of the CDR3 is TGTGCCAGTAGTCGCCGGGACAGGGGGCTCGGTGAGCAGTTCTTC.

The chain has TRBV10-3 and TRBJ2-3; the D gene is possibly TRBD1 (6 bases). V was shortened by 8 bases and J by 4 bases, with 13 bases between the two germline ends. From germline, CDR1 is ENHRY and CDR2 SYGVKD. The CDR3 spans 13 residues. CDR3 coding DNA: TGTGCCATCCAGGGGAAACTGGCAGATACGCAGTATTTT. As protein: CAIQGKLADTQYF.

The chain recombines TRBV7-9 with TRBJ2-7; D is uncertain. This CDR3 spans 11 amino acids. Germline-derived CDR1 and CDR2 are SEHNR and FQNEAQ (reference sequence). Trimming took off 2 bases at V and 4 bases at J, with 3 bases between the two ends. The CDR3 sequence: CASSLSYEQYF. Written as DNA, the CDR3 is TGTGCCAGCAGCTTATCTTACGAGCAGTACTTC.

Points on this clone: A read error may account for a junction end that differs from germline. The genes are TRBV19 and TRBJ1-5, with D unresolved. This CDR3 is 15 amino acids long. Germline lookup yields CDR1 LNHDA and CDR2 SQIVND (reference sequence). The CDR3 sequence: CVSSMQSISNQPQHF. CDR3 DNA sequence: TGTGTCAGTAGTATGCAGTCGATAAGCAATCAGCCCCAGCATTTT.

This clone showed up just once. The J gene is TRBJ2-6, the V gene TRBV29-1; D is unresolved. V was trimmed by 4 bases and J by 0 bases, leaving 10 bases between them. This CDR3 has 15 residues. In germline, CDR1 is SQVTM, CDR2 ANQGSEA. The CDR3 DNA sequence: TGCAGCGTTGTGATCACGGGCTCTGGGGCCAACGTCCTGACTTTC. Its translation is CSVVITGSGANVLTF.

This rearrangement joins TRBV9 to TRBJ2-2; TRBD2 aligns across 9 bases. The V gene end was trimmed by 4 bases and the J gene end by 0 bases; junction bases not matched to a gene: 10. The V gene's germline CDR1 is SGDLS and CDR2 YYNGEE. The CDR3 is 18 amino acids. The DNA for the CDR3 is TGTGCCAGCAGCCCAAGGGAGCGGGAGGCCTCGAACACCGGGGAGCTGTTTTTT. Translation: CASSPREREASNTGELFF.

The rearrangement links TRBV18 to TRBJ1-4; D remains unclear. The ends were cut back, 3 bases at V and 3 bases at J, with 8 bases in the middle. Germline CDR1 reads KGHSH; CDR2 reads LQKENI. CDR3 length equals 14 residues. Here the CDR3 DNA reads TGTGCCAGCTCACCTCGGGGTTCTAATGAAAAACTGTTTTTT. Its translation is CASSPRGSNEKLFF.

The rearrangement links TRBV10-3 to TRBJ2-3; 8 nucleotides match TRBD2. The CDR3 spans 15 residues. Germline CDR1 reads ENHRY; CDR2 reads SYGVKD. The junction had 11 bases not matched to a gene; V was cut back by 6 bases and J by 6 bases. DNA for the CDR3: TGTGCCATCAGGACTAGCGAGCGTACCGAGGATACGCAGTATTTT. Residues: CAIRTSERTEDTQYF.

The chain is built from TRBV2 and TRBJ1-2; D ambiguous. The germline gives CDR1 SNHLY, CDR2 FYNNEI. The CDR3 has 12 residues. The ends were cut back, 8 bases at V and 2 bases at J, with 9 bases in the middle. This chain's CDR3 is CASGQANYGYTF. The CDR3 DNA is TGTGCCAGCGGGCAGGCCAACTATGGCTACACCTTC.